These 26 T cell receptor beta chains were all obtained from the same sample, sequenced in a study of blood T cells in healthy people across ages. Through a sample-barcoded 5' primer and a J-beta primer mix, a second PCR was run for roughly 7 to 12 cycles. TCRdb re-called the 5' RACE reads with MiXCR, one entry per CDR3 protein. The table shows about 780,000 distinct CDR3 sequences, with less than 60% occurring only once. Sequenced sample: blood. These receptors came from a man at least 80 years old in good health.

V and J are TRBV5-5 and TRBJ2-3, with D unclear. Germline-derived CDR1 and CDR2 are SGHKS and YYEKEE (reference sequence). With 4 bases removed from V and 4 bases from J, the gap between germline ends came to 10 bases. CDR3 length: 13 amino acids. The DNA of the CDR3 is TGTGCCAGCAGCCCCCTTTGGCCAGATACGCAGTATTTT. It specifies CASSPLWPDTQYF.

The CDR3 nucleotides read TGCAGTGCTATTCAGAATGACAAGAACTATGGCTACACCTTC. It specifies CSAIQNDKNYGYTF. The J gene is TRBJ1-2, the V gene TRBV20-1; D remains ambiguous. The V gene's germline CDR1 is DFQATT and CDR2 SNEGSKA (reference sequence). CDR3 length: 14 amino acids. V lost 4 bases and J 2 bases, leaving 14 bases between the germline ends.

This chain uses TRBV9 with TRBJ2-7, with a possible D match to TRBD2 (5 bases). The V end lost 0 bases, the J end lost 2 bases, and 9 bases lay between the germline ends. The CDR3 totals 14 residues. CDR1 is SGDLS and CDR2 is YYNGEE in the germline V gene. The CDR3 coding sequence is TGTGCCAGCAGCGTAGCGGAGGCGGCCTACGAGCAGTACTTC. Residues: CASSVAEAAYEQYF.

This clonotype was seen a few times. V gene TRBV29-1 combines with J gene TRBJ2-7; TRBD1 might be the D (6 bases). Trimming pared 7 bases from V and 6 bases from J, leaving 10 bases between. Germline lookup yields CDR1 SQVTM and CDR2 ANQGSEA. The CDR3 is made up of 10 amino acids. The CDR3 DNA reads as TGCAGCGCCAGGGACATCGAGCAGTACTTC. Translated, it gives CSARDIEQYF.

This chain connects TRBV7-9 to TRBJ2-5, with 10 bases aligning to TRBD2. This CDR3 is built from 13 residues. Per the germline V gene, CDR1 is SEHNR and CDR2 is FQNEAQ (reference sequence). With 9 bases clipped from V and 5 bases from J, the junction kept 6 bases outside the gene matches. Here the CDR3 reads CASTSGDSETQYF. The CDR3 DNA reads as TGTGCCAGTACTAGCGGGGATAGTGAGACCCAGTACTTC.

This clonotype was detected many times. The chain carries TRBV4-3 and TRBJ2-1; D is ambiguous. The CDR3 covers 15 residues. Germline CDR1 LGHNA, CDR2 YSLEER. Trimming cost V 3 bases and J 0 bases, with 9 bases left between them. The chain's CDR3 is CASSHLSVSYNEQFF. The CDR3 DNA reads TGCGCCAGCAGCCACCTTAGTGTCTCCTACAATGAGCAGTTCTTC.

This clonotype was observed a single time. The rearrangement joins TRBV10-3 to TRBJ2-7; D not certain. The length of the CDR3 is 12 residues. Between the trimmed V and J ends, which lost 8 bases and 5 bases, there was a span of 13 bases. CDR1 and CDR2 (germline): ENHRY, SYGVKD. The CDR3 coding sequence is TGTGCCATCGGCGATGGGTGGAACGAGCAGTACTTC. It is translated as CAIGDGWNEQYF.

This clonotype was counted a few times. The chain couples TRBV28 to TRBJ1-2; 7 positions agree with TRBD1. Trimming took 6 bases from V and 3 from J; bases not matched to a gene: 7. This CDR3 contains 14 residues. Germline-derived CDR1 and CDR2 are MDHEN and SYDVKM. The CDR3 loop reads CASRKMTGYYGYTF. In DNA form, the CDR3 reads TGTGCCAGCAGAAAAATGACAGGGTACTATGGCTACACCTTC.

This clonotype has more than one count but fewer than ten. This chain connects TRBV20-1 to TRBJ1-2; a weak D match, TRBD1 (5 bases). The V gene's germline CDR1 is DFQATT and CDR2 SNEGSKA (reference sequence). The CDR3 has 13 residues. Trimming removed 2 bases from V and 2 bases from J, with 9 bases in between. CDR3 bases: TGCAGTGCTAGACTGTACAGGAACTATGGCTACACCTTC. This codes for CSARLYRNYGYTF.

The chain carries TRBV25-1 and TRBJ2-1; 11 nucleotides align to TRBD2. V lost 5 bases, J lost 5 bases, and 5 bases stayed unmatched. The germline CDR1 and CDR2 sequences are MGHDK and SYGVNS. The CDR3 is 15 amino acids. The CDR3 region is CASSLPGLADNEQFF. As DNA, the CDR3 is TGTGCCAGCAGTCTTCCGGGACTAGCGGACAATGAGCAGTTCTTC.

This rearrangement joins TRBV27 to TRBJ2-1, with D unclear. V lost 4 bases and J 0 bases, leaving 10 bases between the germline ends. Looked up from germline, CDR1 is MNHEY and CDR2 is SMNVEV (reference sequence). The CDR3 has 15 amino acids. CDR3 protein: CASSSPISSYNEQFF. In DNA form, the CDR3 reads TGTGCCAGCAGTTCGCCTATTAGCTCCTACAATGAGCAGTTCTTC.

This CDR3 reads CASSTLEGIRQPQHF. CDR3 DNA sequence: TGTGCCAGTTCGACCCTTGAGGGTATAAGGCAGCCCCAGCATTTT. The rearrangement joins TRBV12-3 or TRBV12-4 to TRBJ1-5; no reliable D call. The CDR3 length is 15 residues. V lost 9 bases to trimming and J lost 7 bases, with 22 bases between them.

The CDR3 DNA reads as TGCGCCAGCAGCCAAGGTCCCCCGACAGGGAGCATCACAGATACGCAGTATTTT. The encoded protein is CASSQGPPTGSITDTQYF. This rearrangement joins TRBV4-1 to TRBJ2-3; TRBD1 aligns across 7 bases. J lost 2 bases, V lost 1 base, and 12 bases had no gene match. Germline CDR1 and CDR2: MGHRA and YSYEKL. The CDR3 length is 18 residues.

The CDR3 sequence: CASSPPSSIQYF. The CDR3 DNA follows: TGTGCCAGCAGCCCCCCTTCAAGCATTCAGTACTTC. The chain combines TRBV7-8 with TRBJ2-4; D not resolved. The V and J ends lost 5 bases and 9 bases respectively, with 11 bases between them. Germline assignment: CDR1 SGHVS and CDR2 FQNEAQ. This CDR3 has 12 amino acids.

The chain is built from TRBV12-5 and TRBJ2-2, with 10 bases that match TRBD1. After removal of 0 bases from V and 0 bases from J, the junction contained 1 base not matched to a gene. CDR3 length: 17 residues. Germline CDR1 reads LGHNT; CDR2 reads FRNRAP. CDR3: CASGLVTGGANTGELFF. CDR3 DNA sequence: TGTGCTAGTGGTTTGGTGACAGGGGGCGCGAACACCGGGGAGCTGTTTTTT.

This sequence joins TRBV2 and TRBJ1-2; TRBD1 is a possible D gene (6 bases). The CDR3 contains 15 residues. The ends were cut back, 7 bases at V and 6 bases at J, with 21 bases in the middle. The V gene's germline CDR1 is SNHLY and CDR2 FYNNEI. CDR3 sequence reads: CASNKGGGPPHGYTF. CDR3 DNA: TGTGCCAGCAACAAAGGAGGGGGGCCTCCCCATGGCTACACCTTC.

J is TRBJ2-7 and V is TRBV7-2, with 9 bases aligning to TRBD1. Germline CDR1 SGHTA, CDR2 FQGNSA. The CDR3 runs to 15 residues. V was pared by 5 bases and J by 4 bases, with 9 bases of the junction left unmatched. CDR3 nucleotides: TGTGCCAGCAGCCCAAATTCACAGGGGGCTTACGAGCAGTACTTC. Its protein is CASSPNSQGAYEQYF.

This chain joins TRBV7-8 and TRBJ2-1; perhaps TRBD1 as D (6 bases). With 5 bases removed from V and 13 bases from J, the gap between germline ends came to 18 bases. CDR3 length: 13 residues. The germline CDR1 and CDR2 sequences are SGHVS and FQNEAQ. CDR3 residues: CASSHQGQETQFF. CDR3 sequence (DNA): TGTGCCAGCAGCCACCAGGGGCAAGAGACCCAGTTCTTC.

This clonotype has just a few counts. The chain combines TRBV5-1 with TRBJ2-1; 8 bases map to TRBD1. V was pared by 6 bases and J by 6 bases, with 11 bases of the junction left unmatched. Germline values: CDR1 SGHRS, CDR2 YFSETQ. This CDR3 has 15 amino acids. CDR3 nucleotide sequence: TGCGCCAGCAAAAGGGGGCAGGGGGCTGCCAATGAGCAGTTCTTC. Protein product: CASKRGQGAANEQFF.

The chain is built from TRBV27 and TRBJ2-7; 8 bases match TRBD1. This CDR3 has 15 amino acids. Losses at the gene ends were 5 bases for V and 6 bases for J; bases not matched to a gene: 12. CDR1 and CDR2 from the germline V gene are MNHEY and SMNVEV (reference sequence). CDR3 nucleotides: TGTGCCAGCAGTCCCCGGACAGGGAGTGGGTTCGAGCAGTACTTC. This translates into CASSPRTGSGFEQYF.

This rearrangement joins TRBV28 to TRBJ1-4; D remains unclear. Germline CDR1 and CDR2: MDHEN and SYDVKM. The CDR3 has 15 amino acids. With 6 bases removed from V and 0 bases from J, the gap between germline ends came to 11 bases. CDR3: CASSLLIATNEKLFF. CDR3 DNA: TGTGCCAGCAGCCTCCTAATTGCAACTAATGAAAAACTGTTTTTT.

The rearrangement links TRBV20-1 to TRBJ1-5; no firm D call. Between the trimmed V and J ends, which lost 3 bases and 2 bases, there was a span of 17 bases. The CDR3 spans 16 residues. The germline V gene encodes CDR1 DFQATT and CDR2 SNEGSKA (reference sequence). CDR3 loop: CSARNIDTFRNQPQHF. The DNA for the CDR3 is TGCAGTGCTAGGAATATAGACACCTTTCGCAATCAGCCCCAGCATTTT.

The V gene is TRBV29-1, the J gene TRBJ2-3; 8 bases map to TRBD1. The CDR3 is 15 amino acids. The J segment lost 2 bases and the V segment lost 6 bases, leaving 10 bases of the junction unmatched. Per germline, CDR1 SQVTM and CDR2 ANQGSEA. CDR3: CSVFFRDRPTDTQYF. In DNA form, the CDR3 reads TGCAGCGTCTTCTTCCGGGACAGGCCCACAGATACGCAGTATTTT.

The chain is built from TRBV28 and TRBJ2-7; D unclear. V gave up 6 bases and J gave up 4 bases, with 10 bases separating them. Germline CDR1 reads MDHEN; CDR2 reads SYDVKM. This CDR3 contains 12 residues. The CDR3 region is CASSPLRYEQYF. CDR3 sequence (DNA): TGTGCCAGCAGCCCCCTCCGTTACGAGCAGTACTTC.

The sample holds a few counts of this clonotype. This rearrangement joins TRBV5-1 to TRBJ1-2; tentative D call: TRBD1 (6 bases). V was clipped by 4 bases and J by 1 base, with 17 bases between them. Germline CDR1 reads SGHRS; CDR2 reads YFSETQ. This CDR3 is 16 amino acids long. CDR3 sequence (DNA): TGCGCCAGCAGCCCCAGGGCAGGGGACTATAACTATGGCTACACCTTC. Its protein product is CASSPRAGDYNYGYTF.

This CDR3 reads CASSYSTGGAGETQYF. CDR3 nucleotides: TGTGCCAGCAGTTATTCAACAGGGGGCGCGGGAGAGACCCAGTACTTC. The chain employs TRBV6-5 and TRBJ2-5; TRBD1 matches 9 bases. The CDR3 has 16 amino acids. Per germline, CDR1 MNHEY and CDR2 SVGAGI. V shed 3 bases and J 4 bases; nucleotides not matched to a gene: 9.